This T cell receptor beta chain was documented in a study of shared clonotypes between healthy human individuals (dated by TCRdb to 2018 to 2020). Regarding the study in general: A few men and two women, aged 18 to 49 years, made up the cohort. For each donor, CD4 naive and CD4 memory were each run on three plates, CD8 naive on two plates, and CD8 memory on one plate. To estimate repertoire size and how much clonotype sharing occurs between individuals, the study deeply sequenced the blood TCR repertoires of 5 or 6 healthy adults. To increase sequencing depth and limit assay-specific biases, different laboratories used diverse techniques to prepare libraries and sequence TCR repertoires. Leukapheresis yielded between about 0.9 and 8.9 billion PBMCs per donor. The investigation overall reported the following: Even with the large sequencing depth, rarefaction of the sorted-subset datasets indicated that sequencing was incomplete. Only blood was sampled, and tissue TCR repertoires likely differ from those in blood. Estimated clonotype richness was generally larger for naive than for memory subsets. Based on pairwise subsampling, the degree of clonotype sharing among donors was expected to be affected by sequencing depth. Across a handful of donors, approximately 5% of naive CD4, 3.5% of naive CD8, around 2.5% of memory CD4, and roughly 0.4% of memory CD8 clonotypes were shared. Compared with non-shared clonotypes, the clonotypes found in all four sorted-subset donors had higher generation probabilities. Because the study included only a small number of donors, the genetic and exposure-history diversity represented was limited.

A note on this clone: Its specific antigen is unknown. The sample holds no much larger clone one base away, and base qualities are not on file.

Donors were healthy HIV-negative adults with no recently reported acute infections or vaccinations. Every donor was a Caucasian adult residing in Nashville, Tennessee, USA. CD4+ T cells were enriched by magnetic negative selection, after which naive cells were positively selected on CD45RA and the negative fraction was taken as the memory subset. Blood was obtained by leukapheresis, after which PBMCs were separated by Ficoll-Histopaque density gradient centrifugation and cryopreserved in liquid nitrogen vapor phase. Analytical flow cytometry was used to check the purity and quantity of each magnetically sorted T cell population. Genomic DNA was isolated from every sorted fraction and measured by UV absorbance on a Nanodrop 2000c. TCR CDR3 regions were amplified from genomic DNA by multiplex PCR using the deep immunoSEQ assay. Extracted genomic DNA from each cell subset was distributed evenly across all wells of several immunoSEQ 96-well plates, and each plate was treated as a replicate. For sorted subsets, 150 to 200 ng genomic DNA, equal to some 30,000 T cell genomes, was loaded into each replicate PCR. Purified libraries were measured with a Qubit 3.0 fluorometer, size-checked on a Bioanalyzer 2100, and measured again with the KAPA Library Quantification kit. A separate single-read 150-cycle Illumina NextSeq 550 flow cell was used to sequence each immunoSEQ 96-well plate. In the authors' own workflow: Because the immunoSEQ output included only junctional sequences and no quality scores, the filtering could not be the same as the filtering used for full-length reads. To assign V/J genes and CDR3, sequences were annotated against IMGT germline references using PyIR, a Python wrapper for IgBLAST v1.9. Reads were removed for weak V/J assignments (E-value above 1e-6), missing CDR3, stop codons, out-of-frame junctions, or ambiguous translated residues. A V3J clonotype was defined by an identical inferred V gene, J gene, and CDR3 amino acid sequence. Percentage overlap between repertoires was computed as shared unique clonotypes divided by the size of the smaller repertoire. RTK rarefaction, the Chao1 estimator, and Recon v2.1 estimates of unobserved clonotypes were used to assess repertoire richness. For all TCRbeta clonotypes obtained by the gDNA method from a few donors, generation probabilities were computed with OLGA. In TCRdb, the immuneACCESS table is reduced to in-frame sequences with V and J assigned. These tables do not hold every clone; where another copy was compared, an unresolved V gene accounts for under half, and the others remain unexplained. V and J calls and clone size come straight from that table; D and trimming were deduced from the DNA. The sample records over 950,000 clones, around 77% of which are singletons. The ten largest clones add up to about 0.89% of the sample.

Sample: memory CD4+ T cells from PBMCs. This specimen's cell subset or site label, interpreted: CD45RA-negative fraction. The TCR sequence derives from a man younger than 30 in good health. Some clones in this sample may be carry-over from other donors' samples.

Read as DNA, the sequence is TGTGCCAGCACCCTTATGAATTACTATGGCTACACCTTC. Its translation is CASTLMNYYGYTF. The chain employs TRBV11-1 and TRBJ1-2, with no confidently assigned D gene. The CDR3, from cysteine to phenylalanine, totals 13 residues. Of all the DNA, just the CDR3 is kept, 39 bases in frame from base 1. Per the germline V gene (reference sequence), SGHAT is the CDR1 and FQDESV is the CDR2. The V end loses 7 bases and the J end loses 3 bases, and a stretch of 12 bases separates them.